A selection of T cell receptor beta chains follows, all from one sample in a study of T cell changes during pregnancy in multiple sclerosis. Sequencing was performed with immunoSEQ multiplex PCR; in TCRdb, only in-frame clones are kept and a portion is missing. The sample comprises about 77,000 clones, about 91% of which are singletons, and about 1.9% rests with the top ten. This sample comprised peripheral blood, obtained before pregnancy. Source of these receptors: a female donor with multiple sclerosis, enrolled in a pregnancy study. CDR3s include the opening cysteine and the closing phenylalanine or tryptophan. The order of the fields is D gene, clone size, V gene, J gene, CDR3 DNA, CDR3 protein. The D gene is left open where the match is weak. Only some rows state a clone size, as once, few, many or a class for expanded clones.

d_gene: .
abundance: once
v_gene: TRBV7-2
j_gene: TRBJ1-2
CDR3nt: TGTGCCAGCAGCTCCCATCGCCAGGATGGCTACACCTTC
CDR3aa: CASSSHRQDGYTF

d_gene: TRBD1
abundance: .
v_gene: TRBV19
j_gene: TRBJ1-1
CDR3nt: TGTGCCAGTAGCGGGACAGTAGGCACTGAAGCTTTCTTT
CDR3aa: CASSGTVGTEAFF

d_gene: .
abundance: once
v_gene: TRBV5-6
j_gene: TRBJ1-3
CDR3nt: TGTGCCACCCACCGGGTGTCTGGAAACACCATATATTTT
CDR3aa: CATHRVSGNTIYF

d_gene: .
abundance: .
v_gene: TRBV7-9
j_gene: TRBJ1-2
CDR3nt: TGTGCCAGCAGCCCTTTCCGGGACATCTATGGCTACACCTTC
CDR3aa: CASSPFRDIYGYTF

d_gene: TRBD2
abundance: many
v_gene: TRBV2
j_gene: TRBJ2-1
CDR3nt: TGTGCCAGCAGTGAAGTTCCGGGAGGACTAGCGGAGTACAATGAGCAGTTCTTC
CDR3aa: CASSEVPGGLAEYNEQFF

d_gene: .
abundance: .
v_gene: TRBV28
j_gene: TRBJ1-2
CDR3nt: TGTGCCAGCAGTTTATACCGGAGAGGCTACACCTTC
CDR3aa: CASSLYRRGYTF

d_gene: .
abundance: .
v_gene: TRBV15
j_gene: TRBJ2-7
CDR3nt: TGTGCCACCAGCAGGCACCGGGTAGGGGTTTCCACTAAGGAGCAGTACTTC
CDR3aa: CATSRHRVGVSTKEQYF

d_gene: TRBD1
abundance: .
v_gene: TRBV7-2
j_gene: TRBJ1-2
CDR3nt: TGTGCCAGCAGCCCAGAGAAGGGACAGGTCTTAATCTGGGGTGGCTACACCTTC
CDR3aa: CASSPEKGQVLIWGGYTF

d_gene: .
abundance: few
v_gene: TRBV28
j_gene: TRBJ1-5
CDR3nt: TGTGCCAGCAGCTCCGACGGGAAGGTGCAGCCCCAGCATTTT
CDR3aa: CASSSDGKVQPQHF

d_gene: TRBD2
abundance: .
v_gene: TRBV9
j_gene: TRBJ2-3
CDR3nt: TGTGCCAGCAGCGTAGGAGTAGCGGGAACGATCACAGATACGCAGTATTTT
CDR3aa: CASSVGVAGTITDTQYF

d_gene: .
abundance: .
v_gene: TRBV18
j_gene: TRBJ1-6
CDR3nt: TGTGCCAGCTCACCGGTAAACGGTTCACCCCTCCACTTT
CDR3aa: CASSPVNGSPLHF

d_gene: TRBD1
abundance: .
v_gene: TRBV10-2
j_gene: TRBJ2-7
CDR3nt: TGCGCCAGCAGTGGGACAGGGAACTACTACGAGCAGTACTTC
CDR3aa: CASSGTGNYYEQYF

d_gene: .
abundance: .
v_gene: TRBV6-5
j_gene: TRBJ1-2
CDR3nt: TGTGCCAGCAGTTACTCCGTGCGGAATGGCTACACCTTC
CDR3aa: CASSYSVRNGYTF

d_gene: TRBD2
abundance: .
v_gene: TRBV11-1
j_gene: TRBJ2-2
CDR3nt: TGTGCCAGCAGCCCCCGGACTAGCCGACTCACCGGGGAGCTGTTTTTT
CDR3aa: CASSPRTSRLTGELFF

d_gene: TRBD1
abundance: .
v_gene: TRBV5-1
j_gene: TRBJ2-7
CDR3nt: TGCGCCAGCAGCCCCACCTGGACAGGCTACGAGCAGTACTTC
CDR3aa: CASSPTWTGYEQYF

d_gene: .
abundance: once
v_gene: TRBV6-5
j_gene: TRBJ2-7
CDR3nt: TGTGCCAGCAGTTTTCGTTACGAGCAGTACTTC
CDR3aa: CASSFRYEQYF